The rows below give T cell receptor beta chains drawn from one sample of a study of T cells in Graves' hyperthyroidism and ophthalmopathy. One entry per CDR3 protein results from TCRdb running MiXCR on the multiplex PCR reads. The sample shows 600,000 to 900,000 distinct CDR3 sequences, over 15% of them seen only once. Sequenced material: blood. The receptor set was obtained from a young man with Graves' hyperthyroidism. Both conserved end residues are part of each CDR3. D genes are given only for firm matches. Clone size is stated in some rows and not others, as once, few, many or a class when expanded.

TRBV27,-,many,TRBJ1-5,CASSFTPPKGFNQPQHF,TGTGCCAGCAGTTTTACCCCCCCGAAAGGGTTCAATCAGCCCCAGCATTTT
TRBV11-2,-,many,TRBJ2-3,CASSPFPTATDTQYF,TGTGCCAGCAGCCCCTTCCCGACAGCCACAGATACGCAGTATTTT
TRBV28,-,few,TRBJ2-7,CASRTPLYYEQYF,TGTGCCAGCCGGACTCCCCTCTACTACGAGCAGTACTTC
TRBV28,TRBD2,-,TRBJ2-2,CASEWTSGRGNTGELFF,TGTGCCAGTGAGTGGACTAGCGGGAGAGGGAACACCGGGGAGCTGTTTTTT
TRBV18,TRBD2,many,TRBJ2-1,CASSPPVAGGAGEQFF,TGTGCCAGCTCACCACCGGTAGCGGGAGGTGCGGGTGAGCAGTTCTTC
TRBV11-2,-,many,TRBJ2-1,CASSYRGNSYNEQFF,TGTGCCAGCAGCTATCGCGGGAACTCCTACAATGAGCAGTTCTTC
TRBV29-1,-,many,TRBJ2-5,CSVEELAEETQYF,TGCAGCGTTGAAGAATTGGCAGAAGAGACCCAGTACTTC
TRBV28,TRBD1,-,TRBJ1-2,CASSLWAPGTGANYGYTF,TGTGCCAGCAGTTTATGGGCCCCCGGGACAGGGGCTAACTATGGCTACACCTTC
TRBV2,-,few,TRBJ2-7,CASTQAARVEQYF,TGTGCCAGCACCCAGGCTGCTCGGGTCGAGCAGTACTTC
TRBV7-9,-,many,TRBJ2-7,CASSPRDSPTPGQYF,TGTGCCAGCAGCCCGCGGGACAGCCCCACTCCGGGGCAGTACTTC
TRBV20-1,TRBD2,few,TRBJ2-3,CSARDPGGVTQYF,TGCAGTGCTAGAGATCCGGGGGGAGTTACGCAGTATTTT
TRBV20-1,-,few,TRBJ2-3,CSASFRVGPQGDTQYF,TGCAGTGCTAGTTTTCGGGTCGGGCCGCAAGGAGATACGCAGTATTTT
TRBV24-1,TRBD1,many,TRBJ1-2,CATSDVDRGHGYTF,TGTGCCACCAGTGATGTGGACAGGGGACATGGCTACACCTTC
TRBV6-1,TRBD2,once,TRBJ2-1,CASSPLGASGRAWDNEQFF,TGTGCCAGCAGCCCTTTGGGGGCTAGCGGGAGGGCCTGGGACAATGAGCAGTTCTTC
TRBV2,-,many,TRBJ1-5,CASSEVRQVGYSNQPQHF,TGTGCCAGCAGTGAAGTAAGGCAGGTGGGGTATAGCAATCAGCCCCAGCATTTT
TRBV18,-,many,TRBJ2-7,CASSPPSTEQYF,TGTGCCAGCTCACCACCTTCGACCGAGCAGTACTTC
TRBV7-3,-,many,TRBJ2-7,CASSPTGSAPLYEQYF,TGTGCCAGCAGCCCAACGGGGAGCGCCCCCTTATACGAGCAGTACTTC
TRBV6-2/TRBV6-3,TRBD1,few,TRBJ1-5,CASRPGTGHQPQHF,TGTGCCAGCAGGCCCGGGACAGGGCATCAGCCCCAGCATTTT
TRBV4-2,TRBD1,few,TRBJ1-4,CASSQLDRANEKLFF,TGTGCCAGCAGCCAACTCGACAGGGCTAATGAAAAACTGTTTTTT
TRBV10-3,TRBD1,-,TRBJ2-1,CAISGSWDRERKNEQFF,TGTGCCATCAGTGGGTCGTGGGACAGGGAGAGGAAGAATGAGCAGTTCTTC
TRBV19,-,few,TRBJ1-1,CASKPTAFVNTEAFF,TGTGCCAGTAAGCCGACAGCCTTTGTCAACACTGAAGCTTTCTTT
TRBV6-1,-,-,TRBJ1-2,CASSSGPGYGYTF,TGTGCCAGCAGTTCGGGGCCCGGCTATGGCTACACCTTC
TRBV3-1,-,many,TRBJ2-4,CASSQGTVGDIQYF,TGTGCCAGCAGCCAGGGGACGGTAGGGGACATTCAGTACTTC
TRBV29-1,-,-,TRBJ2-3,CSVEVTGSSTDTQYF,TGCAGCGTTGAGGTCACAGGGTCCAGCACAGATACGCAGTATTTT
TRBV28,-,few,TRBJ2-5,CASSLLAVGAQYF,TGTGCCAGCAGTTTGCTAGCCGTTGGGGCCCAGTACTTC
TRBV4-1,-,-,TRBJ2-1,CASSGRGPAYNEQFF,TGCGCCAGCAGCGGGAGAGGGCCGGCCTACAATGAGCAGTTCTTC
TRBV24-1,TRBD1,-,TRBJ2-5,CATSDPGGTQYF,TGTGCCACCAGTGACCCAGGGGGGACCCAGTACTTC
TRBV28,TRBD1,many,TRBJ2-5,CASSLRTGGVLATQYF,TGTGCCAGCAGTTTAAGGACAGGGGGCGTGTTAGCGACCCAGTACTTC
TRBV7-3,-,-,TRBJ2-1,CASSLRRGLGNEQFF,TGTGCCAGCAGCTTGAGGCGGGGGCTAGGAAATGAGCAGTTCTTC
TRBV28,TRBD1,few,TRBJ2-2,CASSIRTGETGELFF,TGTGCCAGCAGTATTCGGACAGGAGAAACCGGGGAGCTGTTTTTT
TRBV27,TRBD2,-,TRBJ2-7,CASRGLAIHYEQYF,TGTGCCAGCAGGGGACTAGCGATCCACTACGAGCAGTACTTC
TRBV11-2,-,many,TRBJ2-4,CASSLGVGENIQYF,TGTGCCAGCAGCTTAGGGGTAGGGGAAAACATTCAGTACTTC
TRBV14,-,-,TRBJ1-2,CASSPGGSQGYTF,TGTGCCAGCAGCCCCGGGGGCTCTCAAGGCTACACCTTC
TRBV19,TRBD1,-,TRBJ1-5,CASSPNYGTGSNQPQHF,TGTGCCAGTAGTCCCAATTACGGGACAGGGAGCAATCAGCCCCAGCATTTT
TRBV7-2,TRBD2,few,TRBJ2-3,CASSLRAGGPLGTDTQYF,TGTGCCAGCAGCTTAAGAGCGGGAGGGCCTTTGGGTACAGATACGCAGTATTTT
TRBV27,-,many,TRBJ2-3,CASTLDGPGDTQYF,TGTGCCAGCACCCTAGACGGACCGGGAGATACGCAGTATTTT
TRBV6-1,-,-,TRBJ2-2,CASSEEAGLNTGELFF,TGTGCCAGCAGTGAAGAGGCGGGACTTAACACCGGGGAGCTGTTTTTT
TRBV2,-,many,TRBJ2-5,CASSDGLGRDETQYF,TGTGCCAGCAGCGATGGGCTTGGCAGGGATGAGACCCAGTACTTC
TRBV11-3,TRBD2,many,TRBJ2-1,CASSLVGSGSNEQFF,TGTGCCAGCAGCTTAGTTGGGAGCGGGAGTAATGAGCAGTTCTTC
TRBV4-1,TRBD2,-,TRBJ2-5,CASSQGTSGGETQYF,TGCGCCAGCAGCCAAGGTACTAGCGGTGGAGAGACCCAGTACTTC
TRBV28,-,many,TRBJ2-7,CASSLAPRREQYF,TGTGCCAGCAGTTTAGCCCCGAGGAGGGAGCAGTACTTC
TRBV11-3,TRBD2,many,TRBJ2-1,CASSLIAGSYNEQFF,TGTGCCAGCAGCTTAATAGCGGGGTCCTACAATGAGCAGTTCTTC
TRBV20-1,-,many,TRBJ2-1,CSAVGGEQFF,TGCAGTGCTGTGGGAGGTGAGCAGTTCTTC
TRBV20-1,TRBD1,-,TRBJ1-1,CSASSPQGVNTEAFF,TGCAGTGCTAGTTCGCCACAGGGGGTCAACACTGAAGCTTTCTTT
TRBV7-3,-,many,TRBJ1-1,CASSSMGLGNTEAFF,TGTGCCAGCAGCTCTATGGGACTGGGGAACACTGAAGCTTTCTTT
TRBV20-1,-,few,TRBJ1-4,CSARSRAADEKLFF,TGCAGTGCTAGAAGCAGGGCGGCAGATGAAAAACTGTTTTTT
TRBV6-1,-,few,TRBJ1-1,CASTLAGGGPYTEAFF,TGTGCCAGCACCCTTGCGGGAGGAGGGCCGTACACTGAAGCTTTCTTT
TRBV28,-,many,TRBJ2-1,CASSSRNSYNEQFF,TGTGCCAGCAGTTCAAGAAACTCCTACAATGAGCAGTTCTTC
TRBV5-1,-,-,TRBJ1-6,CASSTTIREANSALHF,TGCGCCAGCAGCACCACGATCCGGGAGGCGAATTCAGCCCTCCACTTT
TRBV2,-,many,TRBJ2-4,CASSPQVGVGKNIQYF,TGTGCCAGCAGTCCCCAAGTAGGGGTAGGCAAAAACATTCAGTACTTC
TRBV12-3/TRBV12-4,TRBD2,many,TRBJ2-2,CASSFPTSGNTGELFF,TGTGCCAGCAGTTTCCCGACTAGCGGTAACACCGGGGAGCTGTTTTTT
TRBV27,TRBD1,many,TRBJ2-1,CASSLSTGVSYNEQFF,TGTGCCAGCAGTTTAAGTACAGGGGTCTCCTACAATGAGCAGTTCTTC
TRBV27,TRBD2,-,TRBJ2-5,CASSTSGEWETQYF,TGTGCCAGCAGTACTAGCGGGGAGTGGGAGACCCAGTACTTC
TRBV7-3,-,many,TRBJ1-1,CASSPGGSGTEAFF,TGTGCCAGCAGCCCCGGGGGGTCGGGTACTGAAGCTTTCTTT
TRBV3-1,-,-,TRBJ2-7,CASSQNSAPYEQYF,TGTGCCAGCAGCCAAAACAGCGCCCCCTACGAGCAGTACTTC